The following is a T cell receptor (beta chain) sequence with its context. The antigen is not known. TCRdb ran MiXCR on the 5' RACE reads and lists one entry per CDR3 protein. Counted here are about 58,000 distinct CDR3 sequences, roughly 3.5% occurring once; the ten biggest clones make up 7.1%. The data are from a study of neurological immune-mediated disorders. Whole-study findings and limits: The greatest TCR clonal expansion occurred in HTLV-1-associated myelopathy and the least in multiple sclerosis, which fell below healthy controls. A possible signature was seen in one related-CDR3 cluster, into which phylogenetic grouping placed the repertoires of 18 of 34 multiple sclerosis patients.

Germline CDR1 reads MNHNY; CDR2 reads SVGAGI (reference sequence). The CDR3 length is 15 residues. The germline V and J ends were trimmed by 2 bases and 6 bases, with 17 bases remaining between them. Specimen: PBMCs. The receptor was derived from a woman aged 55-69 years with multiple sclerosis. The chain links TRBV6-6 to TRBJ2-7; TRBD1 or TRBD2 may be the D gene (5 bases each). This CDR3 is CASSYPRGQGAEQYF. The CDR3 coding sequence is TGTGCCAGCAGTTACCCAAGAGGGCAGGGCGCCGAGCAGTACTTC.